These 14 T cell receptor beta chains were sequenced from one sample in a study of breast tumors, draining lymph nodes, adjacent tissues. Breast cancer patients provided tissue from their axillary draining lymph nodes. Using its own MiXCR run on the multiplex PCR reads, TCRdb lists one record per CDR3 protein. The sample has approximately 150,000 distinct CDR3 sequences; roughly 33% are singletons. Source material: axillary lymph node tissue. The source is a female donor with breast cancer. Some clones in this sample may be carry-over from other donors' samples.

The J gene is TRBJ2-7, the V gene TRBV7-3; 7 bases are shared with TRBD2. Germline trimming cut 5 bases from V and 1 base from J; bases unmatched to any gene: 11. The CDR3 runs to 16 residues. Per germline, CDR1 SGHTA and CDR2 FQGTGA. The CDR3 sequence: CASSLPPREGSYEQYF. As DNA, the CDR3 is TGTGCCAGCAGCCTCCCCCCCAGGGAGGGGTCCTACGAGCAGTACTTC.

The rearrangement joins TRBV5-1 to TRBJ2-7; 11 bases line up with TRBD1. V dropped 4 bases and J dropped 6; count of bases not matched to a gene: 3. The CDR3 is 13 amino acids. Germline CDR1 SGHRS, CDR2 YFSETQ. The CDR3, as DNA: TGCGCCAGCAGCCCAGGGACAGGGGGCGAGCAGTACTTC. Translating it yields CASSPGTGGEQYF.

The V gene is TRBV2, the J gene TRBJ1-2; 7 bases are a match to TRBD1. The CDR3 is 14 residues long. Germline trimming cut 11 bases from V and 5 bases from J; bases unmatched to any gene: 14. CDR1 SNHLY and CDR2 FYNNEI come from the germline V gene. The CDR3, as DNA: TGTGCCCCAGGGAGAGAGGACAGGAGGTATGGCTACACCTTC. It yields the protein CAPGREDRRYGYTF.

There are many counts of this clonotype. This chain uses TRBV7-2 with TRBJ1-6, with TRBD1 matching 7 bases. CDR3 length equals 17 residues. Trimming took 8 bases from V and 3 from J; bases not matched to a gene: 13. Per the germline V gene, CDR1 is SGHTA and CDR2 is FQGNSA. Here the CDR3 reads CASRDRDLAYYNSPLHF. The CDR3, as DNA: TGTGCCAGCCGGGACAGAGACCTGGCCTACTATAATTCACCCCTCCACTTT.

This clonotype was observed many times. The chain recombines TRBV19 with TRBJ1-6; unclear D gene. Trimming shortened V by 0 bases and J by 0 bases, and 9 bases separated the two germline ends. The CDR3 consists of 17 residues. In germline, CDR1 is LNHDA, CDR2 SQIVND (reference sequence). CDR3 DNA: TGTGCCAGTAGTATAGATCCGGGGAGCTCCTATAATTCACCCCTCCACTTT. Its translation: CASSIDPGSSYNSPLHF.

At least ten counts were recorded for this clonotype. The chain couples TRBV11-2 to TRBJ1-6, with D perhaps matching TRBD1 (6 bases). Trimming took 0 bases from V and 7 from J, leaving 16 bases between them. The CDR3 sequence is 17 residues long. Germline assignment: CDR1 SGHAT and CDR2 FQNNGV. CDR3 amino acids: CASSLESRQGPNSPLHF. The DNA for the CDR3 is TGTGCCAGCAGCTTAGAGAGTCGGCAGGGGCCCAATTCACCCCTCCACTTT.

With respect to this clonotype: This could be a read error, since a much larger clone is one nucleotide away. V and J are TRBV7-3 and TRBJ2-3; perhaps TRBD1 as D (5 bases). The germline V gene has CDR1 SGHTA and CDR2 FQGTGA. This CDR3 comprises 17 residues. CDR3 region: CASSFRGPTQGEDPQYF. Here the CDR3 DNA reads TGTGCCAGCAGCTTTCGCGGACCGACCCAGGGCGAAGATCCGCAGTATTTT. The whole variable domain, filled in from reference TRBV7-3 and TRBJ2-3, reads GAGVSQTPSNKVTEKGKYVELRCDPISGHTALYWYRQSLGQGPEFLIYFQGTGAADDSGLPNDRFFAVRPEGSVSTLKIQRTERGDSAVYLCASSFRGPTQGEDPQYFGPGTRLTVL.

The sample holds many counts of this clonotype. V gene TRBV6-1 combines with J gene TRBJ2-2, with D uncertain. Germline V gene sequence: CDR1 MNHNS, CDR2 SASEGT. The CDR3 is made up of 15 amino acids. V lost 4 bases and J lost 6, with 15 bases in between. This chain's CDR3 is CASSVNPTVPGELFF. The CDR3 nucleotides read TGTGCCAGCAGTGTAAACCCAACGGTCCCCGGGGAGCTGTTTTTT.

The CDR3 loop reads CASSYGLAGVSGELFF. CDR3 DNA sequence: TGTGCCAGCAGCTACGGACTAGCGGGGGTTTCCGGGGAGCTGTTTTTT. The gene calls are TRBV3-1 and TRBJ2-2; 13 nucleotides agree with TRBD2. This CDR3 region has 16 residues. Trimming took 5 bases from V and 6 from J; bases not matched to a gene: 6. CDR1 and CDR2 (germline): LGHDT, YNNKEL (reference sequence).

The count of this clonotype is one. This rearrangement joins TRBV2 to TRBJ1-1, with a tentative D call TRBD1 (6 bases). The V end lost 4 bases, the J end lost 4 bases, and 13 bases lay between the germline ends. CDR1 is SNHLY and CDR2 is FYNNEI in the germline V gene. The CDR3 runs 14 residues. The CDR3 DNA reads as TGTGCCAGCAGTGCCCTAGACAGGCTCACTGAAGCTTTCTTT. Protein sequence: CASSALDRLTEAFF.

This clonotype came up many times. The DNA for the CDR3 is TGTGCCAGCAGGATGGCAGGCATTCGGGCAGATACGCAGTATTTT. Its protein product is CASRMAGIRADTQYF. The V gene is TRBV2, the J gene TRBJ2-3; D not resolved. The ends were cut back, 6 bases at V and 4 bases at J, with 17 bases in the middle. The V gene's germline CDR1 is SNHLY and CDR2 FYNNEI. The CDR3 is made up of 15 amino acids.

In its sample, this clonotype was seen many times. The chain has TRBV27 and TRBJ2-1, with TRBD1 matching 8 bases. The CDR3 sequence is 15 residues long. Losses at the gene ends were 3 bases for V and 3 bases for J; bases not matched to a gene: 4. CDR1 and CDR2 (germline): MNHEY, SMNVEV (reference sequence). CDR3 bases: TGTGCCAGCAGTTTCGAGGGACAGGACTACAATGAGCAGTTCTTC. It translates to CASSFEGQDYNEQFF.

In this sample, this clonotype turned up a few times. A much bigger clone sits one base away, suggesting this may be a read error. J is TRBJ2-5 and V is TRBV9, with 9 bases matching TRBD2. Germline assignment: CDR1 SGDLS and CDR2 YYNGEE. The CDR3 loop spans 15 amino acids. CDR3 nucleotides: TGTGCCAGCAGCTCGGGACTAGCTTTTACCGAGACCCCGTACTTC. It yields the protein CASSSGLAFTETPYF.

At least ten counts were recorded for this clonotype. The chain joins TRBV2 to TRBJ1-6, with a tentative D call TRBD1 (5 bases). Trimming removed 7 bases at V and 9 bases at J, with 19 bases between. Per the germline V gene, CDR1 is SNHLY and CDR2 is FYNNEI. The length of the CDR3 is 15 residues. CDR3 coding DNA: TGTGCCAGCACCTCGGGGGGGACTTTCGGTTCACCCCTCCACTTT. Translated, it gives CASTSGGTFGSPLHF.